Shown below are 3 T cell receptor beta chains from a single sample sequenced in a study of T-cell memory formation after mild COVID-19. TCRdb re-called the 5' RACE reads through MiXCR, storing one row per CDR3 protein. The repertoire has roughly 47,000 distinct CDR3 sequences, roughly 7% of them found once; the top ten carry about 1.5%. The sample taken for sequencing was PBMCs or a T cell subset sorted from them (not recorded which). Every receptor here comes from a man between 18 and 29 years old who had mild COVID-19 (a few samples of this study predate the infection). Cell type and time point are not known.

Ten or more counts support this clonotype. The chain joins TRBV5-1 to TRBJ2-1; 9 positions match TRBD2. V lost 0 bases, J lost 13 bases, and 5 bases stayed unmatched. Germline CDR1 is SGHRS and CDR2 is YFSETQ. The CDR3 runs 13 residues. The CDR3 DNA follows: TGCGCCAGCAGCTTGGAGCGGGGGGCCCCACAGTTCTTC. This translates into CASSLERGAPQFF.

The chain links TRBV7-6 to TRBJ1-1; D not resolved. Trimming pared 3 bases from V and 3 bases from J, leaving 5 bases between. The germline CDR1 and CDR2 sequences are SGHVS and FNYEAQ. CDR3 length equals 12 residues. The DNA of the CDR3 is TGTGCCAGCAGCTTGCCCGACACTGAAGCTTTCTTT. This encodes CASSLPDTEAFF.

In its sample, this clonotype was seen many times. The chain is built from TRBV4-3 and TRBJ2-5, with TRBD2 as a possible D gene (6 bases). The CDR3 is 16 amino acids. Trimming cost V 2 bases and J 2 bases, with 15 bases left between them. Germline V gene lookup returns CDR1 LGHNA and CDR2 YSLEER. For the CDR3, the DNA is TGCGCCAGCAGCCAATCTGCGGGGAGGAATCAAGAGACCCAGTACTTC. It yields the protein CASSQSAGRNQETQYF.